This TCR beta chain was recorded in a study of shared clonotypes between healthy human individuals. Study overall: The donor pool was made up of two women and three men aged 18 to 49. Whole-study results and caveats: When naive CD4 clonotypes were compared across a few donors, about 5% were shared. Deeper or shallower sequencing was expected to change how clonotypes are shared among donors.

Note on this clone: What it binds is not known.

Splitting the CD4+ cells yielded a CD45RA+ naive subset and a CD45RA-negative memory subset. The repertoire was sequenced with immunoSEQ multiplex PCR; TCRdb's copy has only in-frame clones and lacks some. The table includes millions of clones, more than 90% detected once. V lost 5 bases, J lost 3 bases, and 8 bases stayed unmatched. CDR1 is SGHTA, CDR2 FQGNSA, per germline. The CDR3 spans 15 residues. Specimen: naive CD4+ T cells sorted from blood. Subset here: CD45RA+ positively selected. This chain connects TRBV7-2 to TRBJ2-7; 9 bases match TRBD1. The receptor's source is a man aged 18 to 30 in good health. The chain's CDR3 is CASSPRTGEHYEQYF. For the CDR3, the DNA is TGTGCCAGCAGCCCCAGGACAGGGGAACACTACGAGCAGTACTTC.